This TCR beta chain appears in the sequencing data of a study of T cell changes during pregnancy in multiple sclerosis. V was clipped by 0 bases and J by 0 bases; unmatched bases: 6. The germline V gene encodes CDR1 KGHSH and CDR2 LQKENI. The CDR3 consists of 17 residues. Data came from immunoSEQ multiplex PCR; TCRdb stores just in-frame clones and leaves some out. Seen here are tens of thousands of clones, more than 85% observed once, and the top ten hold roughly 1.1%. The source was peripheral blood, collected after pregnancy. This TCR came from a female donor in good health, enrolled as a control in a pregnancy study. The chain recombines TRBV18 with TRBJ2-3; TRBD2 matches 7 bases. DNA for the CDR3: TGTGCCAGCTCACCACCGGTTCTAGCGGCTAGCACAGATACGCAGTATTTT. Its protein product is CASSPPVLAASTDTQYF.